This is a list of T cell receptor beta chains from one sample in a study of OX40 agonist ivuxolimab in advanced cancers. Measured with immunoSEQ multiplex PCR; TCRdb has only the in-frame clones, and not every one. The table lists about 70,000 clones, roughly 88% of them singletons, with under 3.5% in the top ten. The sample here was CD4+ or CD8+ T cells sorted from blood, taken in a trial of the OX40 agonist ivuxolimab. These receptors were collected from an adult with an advanced solid tumor such as melanoma, head and neck, liver or kidney cancer. Each CDR3 is given with its conserved first and last residue. Each record gives: V gene, J gene, CDR3 length, clone size, D gene, CDR3 protein, CDR3 DNA. D genes are given only for firm matches. Part of the rows lack a size; the others show once, few, many or a class for expanded clones.

TRBV21-1	TRBJ1-3	16	.	.	CASSPQKKGSGNTIYF	TGTGCCAGCAGCCCCCAAAAGAAAGGCTCTGGAAACACCATATATTTT
TRBV11-1	TRBJ2-5	15	.	TRBD1	CASSVAQGFQETQYF	TGTGCCAGCAGCGTGGCACAGGGGTTTCAAGAGACCCAGTACTTC
TRBV5-6	TRBJ2-3	16	.	TRBD2	CASSLILAGGPDTQYF	TGTGCCAGCAGCTTGATTCTAGCGGGGGGGCCGGATACGCAGTATTTT
TRBV5-3	TRBJ2-1	14	once	TRBD1	CASSTPAGGNEQFF	TGTGCCAGCAGCACACCAGCAGGGGGAAATGAGCAGTTCTTC
TRBV6-6	TRBJ1-2	15	.	TRBD1	CASRPSGTGNYGYTF	TGTGCCAGCAGACCCTCCGGGACAGGGAACTATGGCTACACCTTC
TRBV11-2	TRBJ2-7	14	.	TRBD2	CASREASGSYEQYF	TGTGCCAGCAGGGAAGCGAGCGGGAGCTACGAGCAGTACTTC
TRBV19	TRBJ1-6	17	.	.	CASSANGGRFSNSPLHF	TGTGCCAGTAGTGCTAACGGAGGGAGATTCTCCAATTCACCCCTCCACTTT
TRBV28	TRBJ2-1	15	.	TRBD1	CASSLPGQGINEQFF	TGTGCCAGCAGTTTGCCGGGACAGGGTATCAATGAGCAGTTCTTC
TRBV14	TRBJ2-7	17	.	.	CASSQAWGKQGRDEQYF	TGTGCCAGCAGCCAAGCTTGGGGGAAACAGGGGAGGGACGAGCAGTACTTC
TRBV6-1	TRBJ1-2	13	.	TRBD1	CASGQGDRYGYTF	TGTGCCAGCGGACAGGGGGATCGCTATGGCTACACCTTC
TRBV20-1	TRBJ2-7	11	.	.	CSARTTYEQYF	TGCAGTGCGAGAACAACCTACGAGCAGTACTTC
TRBV5-4	TRBJ2-1	15	.	.	CASSPAVSSYNEQFF	TGTGCCAGCAGCCCAGCAGTGAGCTCCTACAATGAGCAGTTCTTC
TRBV9	TRBJ2-1	16	.	.	CASSVGEGGSYNEQFF	TGTGCCAGCAGCGTAGGGGAAGGGGGCTCCTACAATGAGCAGTTCTTC
TRBV10-3	TRBJ1-2	12	.	.	CAISELDYGYTF	TGTGCCATCAGTGAGTTGGACTATGGCTACACCTTC
TRBV28	TRBJ2-7	15	.	TRBD2	CASRNGASGGREQYF	TGTGCCAGCAGAAACGGGGCTAGCGGGGGCCGAGAGCAGTACTTC
TRBV7-2	TRBJ1-2	14	once	.	CASSFMEGYYGYTF	TGTGCCAGCAGCTTCATGGAGGGCTACTATGGCTACACCTTC
TRBV7-9	TRBJ2-1	13	once	.	CASSLEGNNEQFF	TGTGCCAGCAGCTTAGAGGGGAACAATGAGCAGTTCTTC
TRBV5-6	TRBJ1-2	15	.	.	CASSFWGATSYGYTF	TGTGCCAGCAGCTTTTGGGGGGCGACGAGCTATGGCTACACCTTC
TRBV5-1	TRBJ2-3	16	.	TRBD2	CASSFLAGGLGDTQYF	TGCGCCAGCAGCTTCCTAGCGGGGGGGCTCGGAGATACGCAGTATTTT
TRBV30	TRBJ1-1	13	few	.	CAWSVNRDTEAFF	TGTGCCTGGAGTGTGAACAGGGACACTGAAGCTTTCTTT
TRBV4-3	TRBJ2-3	17	once	TRBD2	CASSQDLGGGTSDTQYF	TGCGCCAGCAGCCAAGATTTGGGGGGGGGAACCTCAGATACGCAGTATTTT
TRBV4-1	TRBJ2-2	17	.	.	CASSQDRWDANTGELFF	TGCGCCAGCAGCCAGGACCGTTGGGACGCTAACACCGGGGAGCTGTTTTTT
TRBV7-2	TRBJ1-3	17	.	.	CASSPRGTGTEGNTIYF	TGTGCCAGCAGCCCACGGGGTACCGGGACGGAAGGAAACACCATATATTTT
TRBV2	TRBJ2-5	16	.	TRBD2	CASRAEWSGGQETQYF	TGTGCCAGCAGGGCAGAGTGGAGCGGGGGGCAAGAGACCCAGTACTTC